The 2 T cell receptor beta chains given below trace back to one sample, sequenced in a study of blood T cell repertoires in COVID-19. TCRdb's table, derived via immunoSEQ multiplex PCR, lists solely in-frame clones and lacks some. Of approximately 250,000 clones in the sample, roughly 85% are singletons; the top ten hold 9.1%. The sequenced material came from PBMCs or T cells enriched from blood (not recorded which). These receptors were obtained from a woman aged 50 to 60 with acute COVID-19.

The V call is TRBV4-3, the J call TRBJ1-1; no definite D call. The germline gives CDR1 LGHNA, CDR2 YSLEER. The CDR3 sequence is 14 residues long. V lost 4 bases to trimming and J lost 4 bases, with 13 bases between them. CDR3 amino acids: CASSLGRVSTEAFF. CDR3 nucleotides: TGCGCCAGCAGCCTGGGGAGGGTCAGCACTGAAGCTTTCTTT.

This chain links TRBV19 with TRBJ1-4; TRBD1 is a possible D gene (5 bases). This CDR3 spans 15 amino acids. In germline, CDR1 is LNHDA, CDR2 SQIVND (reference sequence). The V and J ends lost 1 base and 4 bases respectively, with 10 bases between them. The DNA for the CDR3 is TGTGCCAGTAGTATAGTAGGGGCAGATAATGAAAAACTGTTTTTT. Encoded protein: CASSIVGADNEKLFF.